The 5 T cell receptor beta chains given below trace back to one sample, sequenced in a study of CD8+ T cells in alopecia areata. Extraction of RNA preceded its reverse transcription into cDNA, which served as the sequencing template. The repertoire was sequenced with immunoSEQ multiplex PCR; TCRdb's copy has only in-frame clones and lacks some. Altogether 15,000 to 20,000 clones are present, about 60% being singletons, with the ten largest covering over 7%. The treatment here: oral pan-JAK inhibitor, 5-10 mg twice daily. In alopecia areata patients, both lesional scalp punch biopsies and peripheral blood were collected. This specimen consisted of skin, obtained at week 4, from a patient treated with tofacitinib. Every receptor here comes from a human donor with alopecia areata.

This clone was detected only a few times. The chain combines TRBV4-3 with TRBJ2-2, with D uncertain. V gave up 0 bases and J gave up 1 base, with 9 bases separating them. This CDR3 is built from 16 residues. Germline CDR1 is LGHNA and CDR2 is YSLEER. Here the CDR3 reads CASSQESHWNTGELFF. The CDR3 region has the DNA TGCGCCAGCAGCCAAGAATCTCATTGGAACACCGGGGAGCTGTTTTTT.

The chain carries TRBV6-5 and TRBJ1-1, with D unclear. This CDR3 spans 15 amino acids. Trimming cost V 6 bases and J 4 bases, with 18 bases left between them. CDR1 and CDR2 (germline): MNHEY, SVGAGI. The chain's CDR3 is CASRSPGPSGTEAFF. In DNA, the CDR3 is TGTGCCAGCAGAAGTCCCGGGCCTAGTGGCACTGAAGCTTTCTTT.

This clone was counted a few times. V and J are TRBV2 and TRBJ1-1; no reliable D call. Trimming pared 7 bases from V and 1 base from J, leaving 10 bases between. The CDR3 totals 13 residues. CDR1 is SNHLY and CDR2 is FYNNEI in the germline V gene. DNA for the CDR3: TGTGCCAGCACCCAAAACAGGAACACTGAAGCTTTCTTT. Amino acids: CASTQNRNTEAFF. The full variable domain, completed using reference TRBV2 and TRBJ1-1, is EPEVTQTPSHQVTQMGQEVILRCVPISNHLYFYWYRQILGQKVEFLVSFYNNEISEKSEIFDDQFSVERPDGSNFTLKIRSTKLEDSAMYFCASTQNRNTEAFFGQGTRLTVV.

The J gene is TRBJ1-1, the V gene TRBV5-8, with 8 bases identical to TRBD1. The CDR3 is 15 amino acids. Germline V CDR1 and CDR2: SGHTS, YDEGEE. V lost 3 bases, J lost 3 bases, and 7 bases stayed unmatched. This CDR3 is CASSSSPGGYTEAFF. The CDR3, as DNA: TGTGCCAGCAGCTCTTCCCCAGGGGGCTACACTGAAGCTTTCTTT.

Written as DNA, the CDR3 is TGTGCCAGCAGTTTTATGAGTGGGAGACCGGGAAAACTGTTTTTT. As protein: CASSFMSGRPGKLFF. V usage is TRBV28 and J usage is TRBJ1-4; D not certain. The CDR3 has 15 amino acids. The ends were cut back, 3 bases at V and 10 bases at J, with 18 bases in the middle. CDR1 and CDR2 from the germline V gene are MDHEN and SYDVKM.